The rows below give T cell receptor beta chains drawn from one sample of a study of T cells in tuberculosis. Data came from immunoSEQ multiplex PCR; TCRdb stores just in-frame clones and leaves some out. The sample shows about 5,500 clones, 95% to 98% of them seen only once. The sequenced sample was PBMCs, obtained at tuberculosis diagnosis. Source of these receptors: an adult with tuberculosis. The CDR3 runs from the conserved cysteine through the conserved F or W. Fields, in order: V gene, clone size, J gene, D gene, CDR3 protein, CDR3 DNA. The D gene is left open where the match is weak. Where a row states a size, it is once, few, many or the class of an expanded clone; other rows omit it.

v_gene: TRBV19
abundance: -
j_gene: TRBJ1-2
d_gene: -
CDR3aa: CARAQGRYGGYTF
CDR3nt: TGTGCCAGGGCCCAGGGGAGATATGGTGGCTACACCTTC

v_gene: TRBV7-3
abundance: -
j_gene: TRBJ2-3
d_gene: -
CDR3aa: CASSLNSPGFTDTQYF
CDR3nt: TGTGCCAGCAGCTTAAATTCCCCGGGTTTCACAGATACGCAGTATTTT

v_gene: TRBV2
abundance: -
j_gene: TRBJ1-6
d_gene: -
CDR3aa: CASNQQGSPLHF
CDR3nt: TGTGCCAGCAATCAACAGGGATCACCCCTCCACTTT

v_gene: TRBV6-1
abundance: few
j_gene: TRBJ1-1
d_gene: TRBD1
CDR3aa: CASTGGMAEAFF
CDR3nt: TGTGCCAGCACAGGGGGAATGGCTGAAGCTTTCTTT

v_gene: TRBV30
abundance: once
j_gene: TRBJ1-2
d_gene: -
CDR3aa: CASPAVANYGYTF
CDR3nt: TGTGCCTCCCCGGCGGTAGCTAACTATGGCTACACCTTC

v_gene: TRBV7-2
abundance: -
j_gene: TRBJ2-5
d_gene: -
CDR3aa: CASSPGLQETQYF
CDR3nt: TGTGCCAGCAGCCCGGGACTGCAAGAGACCCAGTACTTC

v_gene: TRBV27
abundance: once
j_gene: TRBJ2-3
d_gene: -
CDR3aa: CASKSGYTPTDTQYF
CDR3nt: TGTGCCAGCAAGTCGGGTTACACCCCCACAGATACGCAGTATTTT

v_gene: TRBV28
abundance: -
j_gene: TRBJ2-3
d_gene: TRBD2
CDR3aa: CASSFTSGGFTDTQYF
CDR3nt: TGTGCCAGCAGTTTTACTAGCGGGGGGTTCACAGATACGCAGTATTTT

v_gene: TRBV29-1
abundance: -
j_gene: TRBJ1-1
d_gene: -
CDR3aa: CSARQGEAFF
CDR3nt: TGCAGCGCACGTCAGGGCGAAGCTTTCTTT

v_gene: TRBV13
abundance: once
j_gene: TRBJ2-1
d_gene: TRBD2
CDR3aa: CASSLVSSGSDNEQFF
CDR3nt: TGTGCCAGCAGCTTAGTTTCCAGCGGGAGTGACAATGAGCAGTTCTTC

v_gene: TRBV25-1
abundance: -
j_gene: TRBJ1-4
d_gene: -
CDR3aa: CASSERQRKLFF
CDR3nt: TGTGCCAGCAGTGAAAGACAGCGAAAACTGTTTTTT

v_gene: TRBV6-1
abundance: -
j_gene: TRBJ2-5
d_gene: TRBD1
CDR3aa: CASSGTGSGETQYF
CDR3nt: TGTGCCAGCAGTGGGACAGGGTCCGGGGAGACCCAGTACTTC

v_gene: TRBV12-5
abundance: -
j_gene: TRBJ1-1
d_gene: -
CDR3aa: CASGLAQGIGGTEAFF
CDR3nt: TGTGCTAGTGGTTTGGCCCAGGGGATAGGAGGCACTGAAGCTTTCTTT

v_gene: TRBV19
abundance: once
j_gene: TRBJ1-5
d_gene: -
CDR3aa: CASRRGVMGNNNQPQHF
CDR3nt: TGTGCCAGCAGACGAGGCGTTATGGGTAATAACAATCAGCCCCAGCATTTT

v_gene: TRBV6-1
abundance: -
j_gene: TRBJ2-5
d_gene: TRBD2
CDR3aa: CASSDLRLAGGRETQYF
CDR3nt: TGTGCCAGCAGTGACCTGCGGTTAGCGGGGGGGCGGGAGACCCAGTACTTC

v_gene: TRBV5-1
abundance: once
j_gene: TRBJ1-4
d_gene: TRBD1
CDR3aa: CASSGTGTGNEKLFF
CDR3nt: TGCGCCAGCAGCGGGACCGGGACAGGGAATGAAAAACTGTTTTTT

v_gene: TRBV5-1
abundance: -
j_gene: TRBJ2-4
d_gene: TRBD1
CDR3aa: CASSSGRWDRGLGNIQYF
CDR3nt: TGCGCCAGCAGCTCCGGCCGGTGGGACAGGGGATTGGGAAACATTCAGTACTTC

v_gene: TRBV27
abundance: -
j_gene: TRBJ2-2
d_gene: TRBD1
CDR3aa: CASSRKSGGIGSGELFF
CDR3nt: TGTGCCAGCAGTCGGAAATCAGGGGGCATTGGCTCCGGGGAGCTGTTTTTT

v_gene: TRBV13
abundance: -
j_gene: TRBJ2-7
d_gene: TRBD1
CDR3aa: CASSNVRQGPPYEQYF
CDR3nt: TGTGCCAGCAGCAACGTACGACAGGGCCCTCCCTACGAGCAGTACTTC

v_gene: TRBV11-2
abundance: -
j_gene: TRBJ2-1
d_gene: TRBD2
CDR3aa: CASSLGGGIYNEQFF
CDR3nt: TGTGCCAGCAGCTTAGGCGGGGGTATTTACAATGAGCAGTTCTTC

v_gene: TRBV7-9
abundance: -
j_gene: TRBJ1-2
d_gene: TRBD1
CDR3aa: CASSLPLGQSRGYTF
CDR3nt: TGTGCCAGCAGCTTGCCCCTGGGACAGTCTAGGGGCTACACCTTC

v_gene: TRBV5-1
abundance: -
j_gene: TRBJ1-1
d_gene: TRBD1
CDR3aa: CASSRDREETEAFF
CDR3nt: TGCGCCAGCAGCCGGGACAGGGAAGAGACTGAAGCTTTCTTT

v_gene: TRBV30
abundance: -
j_gene: TRBJ2-7
d_gene: TRBD1
CDR3aa: CAWGRDRGYEQYF
CDR3nt: TGTGCCTGGGGCCGGGACAGGGGATACGAGCAGTACTTC

v_gene: TRBV7-2
abundance: -
j_gene: TRBJ1-6
d_gene: -
CDR3aa: CASSLDLSPLHF
CDR3nt: TGTGCCAGCAGCTTAGATCTTTCACCCCTCCACTTT

v_gene: TRBV5-6
abundance: -
j_gene: TRBJ2-7
d_gene: TRBD1
CDR3aa: CASSSPGQGKHEQYF
CDR3nt: TGTGCCAGCAGCTCACCAGGACAGGGGAAGCACGAGCAGTACTTC

v_gene: TRBV2
abundance: -
j_gene: TRBJ1-2
d_gene: -
CDR3aa: CASSGLGTEYGYTF
CDR3nt: TGTGCCAGCAGTGGCCTAGGGACTGAGTATGGCTACACCTTC

v_gene: TRBV27
abundance: -
j_gene: TRBJ2-1
d_gene: -
CDR3aa: CASSALGREQFF
CDR3nt: TGTGCCAGCAGTGCTTTGGGGCGGGAGCAGTTCTTC

v_gene: TRBV4-1
abundance: -
j_gene: TRBJ1-2
d_gene: -
CDR3aa: CASSQGTGAYGYTF
CDR3nt: TGCGCCAGCAGCCAAGGGACGGGAGCTTATGGCTACACCTTC

v_gene: TRBV5-5
abundance: -
j_gene: TRBJ2-7
d_gene: -
CDR3aa: CASSFMPLDLSDEQYF
CDR3nt: TGTGCCAGCAGCTTCATGCCTCTAGACCTTTCTGACGAGCAGTACTTC

v_gene: TRBV7-9
abundance: -
j_gene: TRBJ1-5
d_gene: -
CDR3aa: CASSLGAGADSNQPQHF
CDR3nt: TGTGCCAGCAGCTTAGGGGCAGGGGCGGATAGCAATCAGCCCCAGCATTTT

v_gene: TRBV11-2
abundance: -
j_gene: TRBJ1-2
d_gene: -
CDR3aa: CASSLVGTVPYGYTF
CDR3nt: TGTGCCAGCAGCTTAGTAGGTACAGTCCCCTATGGCTACACCTTC

v_gene: TRBV7-2
abundance: -
j_gene: TRBJ1-1
d_gene: -
CDR3aa: CASSLDLNTEAFF
CDR3nt: TGTGCCAGCAGCTTAGACTTGAACACTGAAGCTTTCTTT

v_gene: TRBV9
abundance: -
j_gene: TRBJ2-3
d_gene: -
CDR3aa: CASSPHGTSTDTQYF
CDR3nt: TGTGCCAGCAGCCCCCACGGGACTAGCACAGATACGCAGTATTTT

v_gene: TRBV2
abundance: -
j_gene: TRBJ2-7
d_gene: -
CDR3aa: CASSERGYEQYF
CDR3nt: TGTGCCAGCAGTGAACGGGGATACGAGCAGTACTTC

v_gene: TRBV5-5
abundance: -
j_gene: TRBJ2-2
d_gene: TRBD1
CDR3aa: CASSRTGTANTGELFF
CDR3nt: TGTGCCAGCAGCCGCACCGGGACAGCGAACACCGGGGAGCTGTTTTTT

v_gene: TRBV19
abundance: -
j_gene: TRBJ1-3
d_gene: -
CDR3aa: CASSIVHLKGDSGNTIYF
CDR3nt: TGTGCCAGTAGTATAGTACATCTGAAGGGAGACTCTGGAAACACCATATATTTT

v_gene: TRBV6-5
abundance: -
j_gene: TRBJ2-3
d_gene: TRBD1
CDR3aa: CASNLQGQGADTQYF
CDR3nt: TGTGCCAGCAATTTACAGGGACAGGGGGCAGATACGCAGTATTTT

v_gene: TRBV2
abundance: -
j_gene: TRBJ1-2
d_gene: -
CDR3aa: CASSDQGLRASGYTF
CDR3nt: TGTGCCAGCAGTGACCAGGGTTTAAGAGCAAGTGGCTACACCTTC

v_gene: TRBV6-5
abundance: -
j_gene: TRBJ1-2
d_gene: TRBD1
CDR3aa: CASSYGQGDGYTF
CDR3nt: TGTGCCAGCAGTTACGGACAGGGGGATGGCTACACCTTC

v_gene: TRBV19
abundance: -
j_gene: TRBJ2-1
d_gene: TRBD2
CDR3aa: CASTSSRGLAGNNEQFF
CDR3nt: TGTGCCAGTACCTCCTCCCGAGGACTAGCGGGGAACAATGAGCAGTTCTTC

v_gene: TRBV11-2
abundance: -
j_gene: TRBJ2-7
d_gene: -
CDR3aa: CASSLSVYYEQYF
CDR3nt: TGTGCCAGCAGCCTAAGCGTTTACTACGAGCAGTACTTC

v_gene: TRBV19
abundance: -
j_gene: TRBJ1-5
d_gene: -
CDR3aa: CASSIELGSNQPQHF
CDR3nt: TGTGCCAGTAGTATAGAGCTAGGTAGCAATCAGCCCCAGCATTTT

v_gene: TRBV30
abundance: -
j_gene: TRBJ2-5
d_gene: -
CDR3aa: CAWTQKETQYF
CDR3nt: TGTGCCTGGACCCAGAAAGAGACCCAGTACTTC

v_gene: TRBV5-1
abundance: -
j_gene: TRBJ2-5
d_gene: TRBD1
CDR3aa: CASTTGTGGAGRETQYF
CDR3nt: TGCGCCAGCACCACCGGGACAGGGGGCGCGGGTAGGGAGACCCAGTACTTC

v_gene: TRBV6-5
abundance: -
j_gene: TRBJ2-3
d_gene: -
CDR3aa: CASSPARRSTDTQYF
CDR3nt: TGTGCCAGCAGTCCCGCCAGGAGGAGCACAGATACGCAGTATTTT

v_gene: TRBV7-8
abundance: -
j_gene: TRBJ2-1
d_gene: -
CDR3aa: CASSPTWKDEQFF
CDR3nt: TGTGCCAGCAGCCCGACATGGAAGGATGAGCAGTTCTTC

v_gene: TRBV9
abundance: -
j_gene: TRBJ1-3
d_gene: -
CDR3aa: CASSVDPGSGNTIYF
CDR3nt: TGTGCCAGCAGCGTAGACCCGGGCTCTGGAAACACCATATATTTT

v_gene: TRBV11-2
abundance: -
j_gene: TRBJ2-6
d_gene: TRBD1
CDR3aa: CASSPSGPTGAGANVLTF
CDR3nt: TGTGCCAGCAGCCCCTCCGGGCCTACAGGGGCTGGGGCCAACGTCCTGACTTTC

v_gene: TRBV6-1
abundance: -
j_gene: TRBJ2-7
d_gene: TRBD1
CDR3aa: CASSRDSSLYEQYF
CDR3nt: TGTGCCAGCAGTCGGGACAGCAGTCTCTACGAGCAGTACTTC